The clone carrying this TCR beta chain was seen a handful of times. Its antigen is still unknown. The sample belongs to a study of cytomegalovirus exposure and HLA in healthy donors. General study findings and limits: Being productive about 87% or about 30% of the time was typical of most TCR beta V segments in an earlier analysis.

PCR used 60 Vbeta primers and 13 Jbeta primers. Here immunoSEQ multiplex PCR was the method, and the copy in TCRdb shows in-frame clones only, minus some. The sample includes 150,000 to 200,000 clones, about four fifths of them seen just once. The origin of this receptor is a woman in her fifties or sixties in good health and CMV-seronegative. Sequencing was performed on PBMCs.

The CDR3 loop reads CAWSVLYTQYF. The CDR3 DNA sequence: TGTGCCTGGAGTGTACTTTATACGCAGTATTTT. The chain links TRBV30 to TRBJ2-3; D is unclear. Germline lookup yields CDR1 GTSNPN and CDR2 SVGIG (reference sequence). The CDR3 has 11 residues. V was clipped by 0 bases and J by 7 bases, with 5 bases between them.